These T cell receptor beta chains were read from a single sample in a study of T cell responses to AZD1222 COVID-19 vaccine. Clones were read by immunoSEQ multiplex PCR, and TCRdb kept only the in-frame ones, dropping some. Here the sample spans 120,000 or so clones, roughly 90% being singletons. Sequences were derived from peripheral blood, sampled on day 0 of AZD1222 vaccination. All receptors derive from an adult in good health. Both conserved end residues are part of each CDR3. The D gene is left open where the match is weak.

length | D | V | CDR3
18 | TRBD2 | TRBV3-1/TRBV3-2 | CASSQWGLAGANTGELFF
13 | - | TRBV6-5 | CASSRGANYGYTF
16 | - | TRBV5-1 | CASSPASRQDYYEQYF
16 | TRBD1 | TRBV6-2/TRBV6-3 | CASSEQGGTGFNEQFF
13 | - | TRBV2 | CASSDSPADTQYF
11 | - | TRBV10-3 | CATGLQETQYF
12 | TRBD2 | TRBV10-3 | CAISEGLAEQYF
19 | - | TRBV21-1 | CASSYVWDRAPSGANVLTF
13 | - | TRBV7-3 | CASRGDSTDTQYF
14 | - | TRBV5-1 | CASRWGRGPGELFF
15 | - | TRBV7-7 | CASSSMSGGYNEQFF
17 | - | TRBV19 | CASSPLAGSSYNSPLHF
15 | - | TRBV5-1 | CASRPLRDLAGELFF
12 | - | TRBV7-2 | CASSFPNQPQHF
13 | - | TRBV7-3 | CASSPPSSGELFF
14 | - | TRBV9 | CASSVGGGANVLTF
12 | - | TRBV19 | CASAFLDYGYTF
14 | TRBD1 | TRBV6-5 | CASSGQGDDQPQHF
13 | - | TRBV7-9 | CASSPYTGNTIYF
11 | - | TRBV6-5 | CASGGPREQFF
17 | - | TRBV14 | CASSPEGRGRTNTEAFF
17 | - | TRBV7-9 | CAGNRVETGRPTYEQYF
16 | - | TRBV15 | CATSPRLGVSGNTIYF
15 | - | TRBV6-5 | CASSYDRSATGELFF
13 | - | TRBV7-9 | CASSSGSAGIAFF
12 | - | TRBV12-3/TRBV12-4 | CASSPGSTRPHF
15 | TRBD1 | TRBV6-5 | CASSYGGTGGYGYTF
16 | TRBD1 | TRBV7-8 | CASSLANRGLADTQYF
15 | TRBD1 | TRBV4-2 | CASSTRTGAQETQYF
13 | TRBD1 | TRBV6-5 | CASPDRVGNTIYF